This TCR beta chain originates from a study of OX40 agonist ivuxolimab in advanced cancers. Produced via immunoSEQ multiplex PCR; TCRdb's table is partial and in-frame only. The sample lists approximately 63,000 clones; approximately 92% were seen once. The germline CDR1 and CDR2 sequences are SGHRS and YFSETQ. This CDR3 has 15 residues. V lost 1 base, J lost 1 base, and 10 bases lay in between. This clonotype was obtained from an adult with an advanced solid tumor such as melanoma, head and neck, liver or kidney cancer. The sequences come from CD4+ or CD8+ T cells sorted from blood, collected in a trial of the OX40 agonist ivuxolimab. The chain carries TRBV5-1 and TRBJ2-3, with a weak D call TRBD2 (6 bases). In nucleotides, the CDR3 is TGCGCCAGCAGCTTGTATCCTAGCGGCACAGATACGCAGTATTTT. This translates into CASSLYPSGTDTQYF.